Below, 17 T cell receptor beta chains from the same sample are listed, as sequenced in a study of OX40 agonist ivuxolimab in advanced cancers. Sequencing was performed with immunoSEQ multiplex PCR; in TCRdb, only in-frame clones are kept and a portion is missing. The data contain about 79,000 clones, about 92% of them singletons. The sequencing used CD4+ or CD8+ T cells sorted from blood, collected in a trial of the OX40 agonist ivuxolimab. The receptors come from an adult with an advanced solid tumor such as melanoma, head and neck, liver or kidney cancer.

The chain carries TRBV7-2 and TRBJ2-2, with D possibly TRBD1 on 6 matching bases. Trimming removed 6 bases from V and 4 bases from J, with 9 bases in between. The CDR3 sequence is 13 residues long. Germline V gene data show CDR1 as SGHTA and CDR2 as FQGNSA. The CDR3 DNA is TGTGCCAGCAGACCGACAGGCACCGGGGAGCTGTTTTTT. It encodes CASRPTGTGELFF.

This clone was picked up one time. V is TRBV9 and J is TRBJ2-2, with TRBD1 matching over 9 bases. The CDR3 runs to 17 residues. With 3 bases clipped from V and 5 bases from J, the junction kept 11 bases outside the gene matches. The germline CDR1 and CDR2 sequences are SGDLS and YYNGEE. For the CDR3, the DNA is TGTGCCAGCAGCGCCATCGTCGGGACAGGGCAGACCGGGGAGCTGTTTTTT. Its protein product is CASSAIVGTGQTGELFF.

This chain uses TRBV5-1 with TRBJ2-7; the D gene is possibly TRBD2 (6 bases). Trimming removed 3 bases at V and 2 bases at J, with 12 bases between. The CDR3 length is 14 residues. In germline, CDR1 is SGHRS, CDR2 YFSETQ. CDR3 sequence: CASSSGDRTYEQYF. The CDR3 bases are TGCGCCAGCAGCTCGGGAGACAGAACCTACGAGCAGTACTTC.

The chain links TRBV30 to TRBJ1-1; no clear D. The CDR3 is 13 amino acids. Germline-derived CDR1 and CDR2 are GTSNPN and SVGIG (reference sequence). Between the trimmed V and J ends, which lost 0 bases and 0 bases, there was a span of 5 bases. CDR3: CAWSVSVNTEAFF. The CDR3 DNA follows: TGTGCCTGGAGTGTGTCTGTGAACACTGAAGCTTTCTTT.

This chain connects TRBV9 to TRBJ2-1; the match to TRBD2 covers 14 bases. The CDR3 extends over 16 amino acids. V shed 0 bases, J shed 14 bases, and the junction held 10 bases outside the gene matches. Germline lookup yields CDR1 SGDLS and CDR2 YYNGEE. The CDR3 sequence: CASSVDSAGLAGGKFF. The CDR3 DNA is TGTGCCAGCAGCGTAGACTCTGCAGGACTAGCGGGAGGCAAGTTCTTC.

V usage is TRBV18 and J usage is TRBJ2-3, with 10 bases aligning to TRBD2. This CDR3 contains 16 residues. From germline, CDR1 is KGHSH and CDR2 LQKENI. J gave up 5 bases and V 2 bases, and 7 bases lay outside the gene matches. The CDR3 region is CASSPRVAGGLDTQYF. CDR3 DNA: TGTGCCAGCTCACCAAGAGTAGCGGGAGGTTTAGATACGCAGTATTTT.

This clone was found a few times. The gene calls are TRBV16 and TRBJ2-7; 10 nucleotides agree with TRBD1. The CDR3 length is 16 residues. Germline loops: CDR1 KGHSY, CDR2 FQNENV. After removal of 4 bases from V and 1 base from J, the junction contained 7 bases not matched to a gene. The CDR3 coding sequence is TGTGCCAGCAGCCCCCGGGACAGGGGTTTGTCCTACGAGCAGTACTTC. This translates into CASSPRDRGLSYEQYF.

Here the CDR3 reads CASSPGTSGNEQYF. The CDR3 DNA reads TGTGCCAGCAGCCCAGGGACTAGCGGGAACGAGCAGTACTTC. The chain combines TRBV7-2 with TRBJ2-5, with 13 bases fitting TRBD2. The DNA matches TRBJ2-7 better at its end, which makes the J call doubtful. The CDR3 covers 14 residues. Germline loops: CDR1 SGHTA, CDR2 FQGNSA.

The chain has TRBV6-1 and TRBJ2-1; 7 bases fit TRBD2. This CDR3 region has 14 residues. Germline CDR1 MNHNS, CDR2 SASEGT. The V segment lost 11 bases and the J segment 5 bases; nucleotides outside the gene matches: 12. For the CDR3, the DNA is TGTGCCGGAGGGGTCGGGGGGTTGAACAATGAGCAGTTCTTC. It translates to CAGGVGGLNNEQFF.

The chain carries TRBV6-6 and TRBJ1-5; possible D gene TRBD1, 5 bases. This CDR3 has 14 amino acids. The V and J ends lost 8 bases and 0 bases respectively, with 11 bases between them. Germline CDR1 MNHNY, CDR2 SVGAGI (reference sequence). The CDR3 DNA reads TGTGCCAGCGGCGGGGGGAATAGCAATCAGCCCCAGCATTTT. Translation: CASGGGNSNQPQHF.

The chain carries TRBV11-3 and TRBJ2-5, with TRBD1 matching over 7 bases. The CDR3 totals 14 residues. Trimming took 2 bases from V and 3 from J; bases not matched to a gene: 3. Germline CDR1 SGHNT, CDR2 YENEEA. The DNA of the CDR3 is TGTGCCAGCAGCTTATATGGACAGGAAGAGACCCAGTACTTC. Amino acid sequence: CASSLYGQEETQYF.

V is TRBV5-6 and J is TRBJ2-7; D not resolved. Germline-derived CDR1 and CDR2 are SGHDT and YYEEEE. V lost 3 bases, J lost 6 bases, and 7 bases lay in between. This CDR3 region has 11 residues. The DNA of the CDR3 is TGTGCCAGCAGCTGGAGAGGCGAGCAGTACTTC. Translation gives CASSWRGEQYF.

This clone was seen more than once but under ten times. The chain links TRBV18 to TRBJ1-1; a weak D match, TRBD1 (6 bases). This CDR3 region has 13 residues. The V gene's germline CDR1 is KGHSH and CDR2 LQKENI. V gave up 4 bases and J gave up 3 bases, with 9 bases separating them. This chain's CDR3 is CASSLGGDTEAFF. DNA of the CDR3: TGTGCCAGCTCACTAGGGGGGGACACTGAAGCTTTCTTT.

The rearrangement joins TRBV19 to TRBJ2-5; a possible D gene is TRBD2 (6 bases). The CDR3 is 15 amino acids. V was shortened by 5 bases and J by 2 bases, with 15 bases between the two germline ends. Germline V gives CDR1 LNHDA, CDR2 SQIVND (reference sequence). In DNA, the CDR3 is TGTGCCAGTAGTTCCGGGGGAGGTCGGCAAGAGACCCAGTACTTC. Translation gives CASSSGGGRQETQYF. Full variable domain (missing parts from reference TRBV19 and TRBJ2-5): DGGITQSPKYLFRKEGQNVTLSCEQNLNHDAMYWYRQDPGQGLRLIYYSQIVNDFQKGDIAEGYSVSREKKESFPLTVTSAQKNPTAFYLCASSSGGGRQETQYFGPGTRLLVL.

This chain connects TRBV25-1 to TRBJ2-7, with D possibly matching TRBD2 (6 bases). Trimming removed 6 bases at V and 6 bases at J, with 15 bases between. This CDR3 region has 13 residues. The germline V gene has CDR1 MGHDK and CDR2 SYGVNS. In nucleotides, the CDR3 is TGTGCCAGCAGCAAACCCCTAGCGCCCGAGCAGTACTTC. This encodes CASSKPLAPEQYF.

This rearrangement joins TRBV19 to TRBJ2-7; 11 bases agree with TRBD2. Germline CDR1 and CDR2: LNHDA and SQIVND (reference sequence). V lost 8 bases and J lost 3; bases outside the gene matches: 0. The CDR3 extends over 12 amino acids. The CDR3 nucleotides are TGTGCCAGTGGGACTAGCGGCTACGAGCAGTACTTC. This sequence encodes CASGTSGYEQYF.

V is TRBV5-1 and J is TRBJ2-3, with unresolved D. CDR1 and CDR2 from the germline V gene are SGHRS and YFSETQ. V was pared by 2 bases and J by 1 base, with 14 bases between. CDR3 size: 16 residues. In nucleotides, the CDR3 is TGCGCCAGCAGCTTTGTAAGTGGGCAGCGCACAGATACGCAGTATTTT. Its translation: CASSFVSGQRTDTQYF.